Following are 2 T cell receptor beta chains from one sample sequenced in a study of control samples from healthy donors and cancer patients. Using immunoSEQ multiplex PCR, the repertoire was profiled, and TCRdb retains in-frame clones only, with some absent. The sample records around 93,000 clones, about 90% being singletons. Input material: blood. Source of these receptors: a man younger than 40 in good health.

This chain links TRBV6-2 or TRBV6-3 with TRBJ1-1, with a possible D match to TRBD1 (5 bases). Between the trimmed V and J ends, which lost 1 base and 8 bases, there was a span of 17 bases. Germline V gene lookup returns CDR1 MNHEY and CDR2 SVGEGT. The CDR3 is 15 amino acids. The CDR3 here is CASSYLGPRFSEAFF. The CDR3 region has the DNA TGTGCCAGCAGTTACTTGGGACCCCGCTTCTCGGAAGCTTTCTTT.

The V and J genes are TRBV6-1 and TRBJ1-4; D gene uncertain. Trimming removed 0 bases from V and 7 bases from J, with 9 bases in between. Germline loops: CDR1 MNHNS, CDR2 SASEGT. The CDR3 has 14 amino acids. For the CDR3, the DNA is TGTGCCAGCAGTGAAGCGTCCCTGGGTGAAAAACTGTTTTTT. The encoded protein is CASSEASLGEKLFF.